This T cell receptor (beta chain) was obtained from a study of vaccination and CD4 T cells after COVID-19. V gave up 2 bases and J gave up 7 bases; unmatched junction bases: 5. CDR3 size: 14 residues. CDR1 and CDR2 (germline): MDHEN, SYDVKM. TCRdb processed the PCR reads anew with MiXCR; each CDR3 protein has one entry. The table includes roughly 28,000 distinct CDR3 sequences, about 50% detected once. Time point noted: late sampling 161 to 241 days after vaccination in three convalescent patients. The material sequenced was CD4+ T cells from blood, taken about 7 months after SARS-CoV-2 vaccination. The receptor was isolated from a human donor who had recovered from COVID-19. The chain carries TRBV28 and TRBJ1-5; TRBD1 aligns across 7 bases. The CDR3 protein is CASSLGQVSQPQHF. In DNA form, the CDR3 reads TGTGCCAGCAGTTTAGGACAGGTCTCGCAGCCCCAGCATTTT.